This TCR beta chain derives from a study of beta chain features in type 1 diabetes. Germline V gives CDR1 ENHRY, CDR2 SYGVKD. The CDR3 totals 15 residues. V gave up 6 bases and J gave up 5 bases; unmatched junction bases: 10. Expressed TCRB transcripts were sequenced after all isolated RNA was converted to cDNA. The read count averaged around 4 million across naive, central memory and regulatory T cell samples. This table comes from immunoSEQ multiplex PCR, and its TCRdb copy is limited to in-frame clones, with some not included. The sample contains 250,000 to 350,000 clones, 14% of which appear only once.

The sample comprised central memory CD4+ T cells from blood. V is TRBV10-3 and J is TRBJ2-5, with 9 bases lining up with TRBD2. The receptor was isolated from a man younger than 45 in good health. Written as DNA, the CDR3 is TGTGCCATCAGGGGATCGACTAGCGGAGGGGAGACCCAGTACTTC. The encoded protein is CAIRGSTSGGETQYF.